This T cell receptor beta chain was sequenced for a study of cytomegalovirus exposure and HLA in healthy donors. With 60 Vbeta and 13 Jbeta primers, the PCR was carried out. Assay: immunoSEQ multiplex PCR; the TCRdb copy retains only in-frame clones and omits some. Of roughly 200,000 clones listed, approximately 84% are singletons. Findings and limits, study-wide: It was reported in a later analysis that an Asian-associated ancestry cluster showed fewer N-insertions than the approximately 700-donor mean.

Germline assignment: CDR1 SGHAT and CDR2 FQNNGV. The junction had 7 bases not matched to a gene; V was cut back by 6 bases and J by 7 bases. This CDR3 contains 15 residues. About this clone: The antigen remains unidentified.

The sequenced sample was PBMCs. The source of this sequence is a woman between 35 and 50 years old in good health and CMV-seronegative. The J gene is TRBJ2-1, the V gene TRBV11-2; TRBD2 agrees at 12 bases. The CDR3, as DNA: TGTGCCAGCAGTCATTCCGGGACTAGCGGGAATGAGCAGTTCTTC. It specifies CASSHSGTSGNEQFF.